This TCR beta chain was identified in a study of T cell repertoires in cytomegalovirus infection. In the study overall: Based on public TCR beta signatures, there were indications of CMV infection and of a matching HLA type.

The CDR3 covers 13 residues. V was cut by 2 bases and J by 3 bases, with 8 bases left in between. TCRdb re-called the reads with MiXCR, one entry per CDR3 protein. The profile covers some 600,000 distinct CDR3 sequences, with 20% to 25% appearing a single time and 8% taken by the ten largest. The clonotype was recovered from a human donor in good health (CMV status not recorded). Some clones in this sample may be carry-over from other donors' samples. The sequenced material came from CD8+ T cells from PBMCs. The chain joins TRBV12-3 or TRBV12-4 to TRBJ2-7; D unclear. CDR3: CASSLSGFYEQYV. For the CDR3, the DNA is TGTGCCAGCAGTTTATCTGGGTTCTACGAGCAGTACGTC.